Following are 2 T cell receptor beta chains from one sample sequenced in a study of shared clonotypes between healthy human individuals. Libraries were prepared by immunoSEQ multiplex PCR; TCRdb keeps only in-frame clonotypes and omits some of them. The data show over a million clones, roughly 96% seen once. Sequencing input: naive CD4+ T cells sorted from blood. Stated subset: CD45RA+ positively selected. The receptors stem from a man between 25 and 39 years old in good health.

This rearrangement joins TRBV2 to TRBJ2-2; D remains ambiguous. The germline V and J ends were trimmed by 4 bases and 6 bases, with 6 bases remaining between them. This CDR3 spans 12 amino acids. The V gene's germline CDR1 is SNHLY and CDR2 FYNNEI. The CDR3 DNA reads as TGTGCCAGCAGTGTTGAAGCCGGGGAGCTGTTTTTT. Residues: CASSVEAGELFF.

A note on this clone: Other nucleotide sequences in the sample specify the same CDR3. The chain links TRBV5-1 to TRBJ2-5; TRBD1 aligns across 9 bases. Trimming cost V 4 bases and J 2 bases; bases outside gene matches: 6. The CDR3 totals 15 residues. Germline V gene sequence: CDR1 SGHRS, CDR2 YFSETQ. For the CDR3, the DNA is TGCGCCAGCAGCCTGGGACAGGGAACGCAAGAGACCCAGTACTTC. Protein sequence: CASSLGQGTQETQYF. Looking up the rest from reference TRBV5-1 and TRBJ2-5 gives the full variable domain: KAGVTQTPRYLIKTRGQQVTLSCSPISGHRSVSWYQQTPGQGLQFLFEYFSETQRNKGNFPGRFSGRQFSNSRSEMNVSTLELGDSALYLCASSLGQGTQETQYFGPGTRLLVL.